This TCR beta chain was found in a study of T cell changes during pregnancy in multiple sclerosis. V was clipped by 5 bases and J by 4 bases, with 13 bases between them. This CDR3 region has 14 residues. Germline V lookup: CDR1 SGHNT, CDR2 YENEEA. Profiled with immunoSEQ multiplex PCR; TCRdb holds only in-frame clones, not every one. This sample has 90,000 or so clones, with 92% found just once. The sequenced sample was peripheral blood, obtained in the first trimester of pregnancy. The TCR originated in a female donor with multiple sclerosis, enrolled in a pregnancy study. The chain links TRBV11-3 to TRBJ2-3, with a tentative D call TRBD2 (5 bases). CDR3 sequence: CASSPSFLADTQYF. CDR3 nucleotide sequence: TGTGCCAGCAGCCCTAGCTTCCTCGCAGATACGCAGTATTTT.